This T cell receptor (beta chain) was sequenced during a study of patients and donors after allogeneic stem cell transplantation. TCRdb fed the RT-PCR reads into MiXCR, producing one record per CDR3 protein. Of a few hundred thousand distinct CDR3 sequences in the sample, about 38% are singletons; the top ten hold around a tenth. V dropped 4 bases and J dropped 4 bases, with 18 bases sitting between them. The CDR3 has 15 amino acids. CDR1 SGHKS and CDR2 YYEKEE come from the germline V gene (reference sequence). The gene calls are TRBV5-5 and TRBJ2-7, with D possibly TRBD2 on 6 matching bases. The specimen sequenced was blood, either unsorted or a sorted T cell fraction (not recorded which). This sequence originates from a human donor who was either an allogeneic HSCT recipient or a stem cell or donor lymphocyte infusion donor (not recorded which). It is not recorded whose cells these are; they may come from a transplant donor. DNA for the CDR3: TGTGCCAGCAGCCCGACCGGGACGGGAGTATACGAGCAGTACTTC. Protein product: CASSPTGTGVYEQYF.